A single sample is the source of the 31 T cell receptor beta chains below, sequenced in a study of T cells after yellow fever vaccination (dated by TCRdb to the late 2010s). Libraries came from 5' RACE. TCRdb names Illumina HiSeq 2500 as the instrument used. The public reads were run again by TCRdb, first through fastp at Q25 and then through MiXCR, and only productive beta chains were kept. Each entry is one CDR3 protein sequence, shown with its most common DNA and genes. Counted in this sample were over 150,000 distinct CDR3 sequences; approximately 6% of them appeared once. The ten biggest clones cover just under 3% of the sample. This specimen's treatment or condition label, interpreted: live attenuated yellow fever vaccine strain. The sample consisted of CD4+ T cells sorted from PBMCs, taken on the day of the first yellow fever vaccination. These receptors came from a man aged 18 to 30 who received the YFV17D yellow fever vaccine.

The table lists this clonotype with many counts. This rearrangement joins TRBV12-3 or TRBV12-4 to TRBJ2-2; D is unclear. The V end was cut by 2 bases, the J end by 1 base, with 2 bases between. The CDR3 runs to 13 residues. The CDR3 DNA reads TGTGCCAGCAGTTTACAGAACACCGGGGAGCTGTTTTTT. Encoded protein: CASSLQNTGELFF.

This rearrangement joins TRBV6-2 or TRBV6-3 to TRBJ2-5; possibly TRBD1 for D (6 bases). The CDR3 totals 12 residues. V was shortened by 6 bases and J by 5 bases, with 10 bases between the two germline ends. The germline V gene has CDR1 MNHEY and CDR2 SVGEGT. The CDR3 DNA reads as TGTGCCAGCAGAACCCAGGGGGAGACCCAGTACTTC. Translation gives CASRTQGETQYF.

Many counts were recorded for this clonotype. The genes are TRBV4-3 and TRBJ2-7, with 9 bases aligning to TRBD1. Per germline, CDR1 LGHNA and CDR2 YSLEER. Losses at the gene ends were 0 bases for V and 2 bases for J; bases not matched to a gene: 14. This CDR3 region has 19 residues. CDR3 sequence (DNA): TGCGCCAGCAGCCAAGATGAGAAGGGGGACAGGGTTGTCCCCTACGAGCAGTACGTC. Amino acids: CASSQDEKGDRVVPYEQYV.

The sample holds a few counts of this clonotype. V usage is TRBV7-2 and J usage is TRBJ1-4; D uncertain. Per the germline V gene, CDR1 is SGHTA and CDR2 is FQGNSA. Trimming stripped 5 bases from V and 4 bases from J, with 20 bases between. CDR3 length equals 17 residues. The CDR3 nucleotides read TGTGCCAGCAGCCCCCGTCCATGGGAGGCATATAATGAAAAACTGTTTTTT. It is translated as CASSPRPWEAYNEKLFF.

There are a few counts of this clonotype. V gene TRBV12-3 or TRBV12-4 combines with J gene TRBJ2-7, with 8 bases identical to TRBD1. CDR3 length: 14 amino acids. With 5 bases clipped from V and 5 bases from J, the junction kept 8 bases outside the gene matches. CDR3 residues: CASSIADRAHEQYF. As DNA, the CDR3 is TGTGCCAGCAGTATCGCGGACAGGGCCCACGAGCAGTACTTC.

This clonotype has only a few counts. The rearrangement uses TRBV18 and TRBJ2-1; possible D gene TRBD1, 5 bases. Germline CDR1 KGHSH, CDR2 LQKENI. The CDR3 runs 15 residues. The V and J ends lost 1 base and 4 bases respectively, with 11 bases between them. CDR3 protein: CASSPQGLGYNEQFF. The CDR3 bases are TGTGCCAGCTCACCACAGGGGCTTGGTTACAATGAGCAGTTCTTC.

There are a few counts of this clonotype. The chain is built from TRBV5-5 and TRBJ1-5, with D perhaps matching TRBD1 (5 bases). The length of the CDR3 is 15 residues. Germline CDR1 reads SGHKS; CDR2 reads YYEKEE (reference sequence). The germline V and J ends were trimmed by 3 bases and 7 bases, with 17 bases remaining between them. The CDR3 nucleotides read TGTGCCAGCAGCTACGGGGGGAGCCCCCCCCAGCCCCAGCATTTT. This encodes CASSYGGSPPQPQHF.

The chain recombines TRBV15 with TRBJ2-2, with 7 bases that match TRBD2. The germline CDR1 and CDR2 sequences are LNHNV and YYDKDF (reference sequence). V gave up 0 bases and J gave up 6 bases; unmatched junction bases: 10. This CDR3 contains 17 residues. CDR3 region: CATSRDQVSAGAGELFF. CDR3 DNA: TGTGCCACCAGCAGAGATCAGGTCAGCGCGGGAGCCGGGGAGCTGTTTTTT.

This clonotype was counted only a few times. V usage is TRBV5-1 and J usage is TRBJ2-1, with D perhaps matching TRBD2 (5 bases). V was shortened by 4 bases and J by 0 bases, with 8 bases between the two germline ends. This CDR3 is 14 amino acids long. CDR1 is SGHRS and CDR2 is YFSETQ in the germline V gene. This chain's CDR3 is CASSEGSSYNEQFF. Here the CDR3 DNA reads TGCGCCAGCAGCGAGGGCAGCTCCTACAATGAGCAGTTCTTC. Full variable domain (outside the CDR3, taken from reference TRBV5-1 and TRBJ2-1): KAGVTQTPRYLIKTRGQQVTLSCSPISGHRSVSWYQQTPGQGLQFLFEYFSETQRNKGNFPGRFSGRQFSNSRSEMNVSTLELGDSALYLCASSEGSSYNEQFFGPGTRLTVL.

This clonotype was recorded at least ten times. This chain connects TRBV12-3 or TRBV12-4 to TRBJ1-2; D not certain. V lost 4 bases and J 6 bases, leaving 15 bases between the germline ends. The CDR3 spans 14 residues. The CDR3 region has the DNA TGTGCCAGCAGTTCTCACAGCCGCCTGCATGGCTACACCTTC. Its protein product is CASSSHSRLHGYTF.

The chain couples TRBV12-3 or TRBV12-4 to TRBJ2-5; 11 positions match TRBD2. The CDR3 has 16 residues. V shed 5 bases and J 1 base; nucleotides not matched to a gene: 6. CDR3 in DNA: TGTGCCAGCAGTGGACCGGGACTAGCGGCCCAAGAGACCCAGTACTTC. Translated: CASSGPGLAAQETQYF.

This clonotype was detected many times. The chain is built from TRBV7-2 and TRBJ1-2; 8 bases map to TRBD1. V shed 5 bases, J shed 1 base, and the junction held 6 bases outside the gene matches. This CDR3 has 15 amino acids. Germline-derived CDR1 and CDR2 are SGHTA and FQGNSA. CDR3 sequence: CASSTGQGLNYGYTF. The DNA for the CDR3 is TGTGCCAGCAGCACCGGACAGGGACTTAACTATGGCTACACCTTC.

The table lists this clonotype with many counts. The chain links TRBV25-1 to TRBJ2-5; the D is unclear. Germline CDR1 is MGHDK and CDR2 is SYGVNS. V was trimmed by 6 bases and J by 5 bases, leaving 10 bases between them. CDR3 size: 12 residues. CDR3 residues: CASSPDWETQYF. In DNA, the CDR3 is TGTGCCAGCAGCCCGGATTGGGAGACCCAGTACTTC.

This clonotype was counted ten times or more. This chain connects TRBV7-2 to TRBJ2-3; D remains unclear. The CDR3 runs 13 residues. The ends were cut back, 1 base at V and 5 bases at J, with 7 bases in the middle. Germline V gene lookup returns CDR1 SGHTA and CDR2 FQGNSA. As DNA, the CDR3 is TGTGCCAGCAGCTTAGATTACCAAGATACGCAGTATTTT. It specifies CASSLDYQDTQYF.

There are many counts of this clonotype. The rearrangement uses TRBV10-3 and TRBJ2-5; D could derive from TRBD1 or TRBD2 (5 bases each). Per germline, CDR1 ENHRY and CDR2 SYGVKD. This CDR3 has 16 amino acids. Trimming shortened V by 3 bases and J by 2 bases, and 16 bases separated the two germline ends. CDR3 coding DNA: TGTGCCATCAGTGACCCTGTGGCAGGGACGCAAGAGACCCAGTACTTC. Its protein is CAISDPVAGTQETQYF.

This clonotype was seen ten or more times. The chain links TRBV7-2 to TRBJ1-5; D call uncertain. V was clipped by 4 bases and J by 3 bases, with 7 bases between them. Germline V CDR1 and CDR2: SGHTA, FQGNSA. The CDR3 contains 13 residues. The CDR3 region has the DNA TGTGCCAGCAGCTCGGACTACAATCAGCCCCAGCATTTT. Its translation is CASSSDYNQPQHF. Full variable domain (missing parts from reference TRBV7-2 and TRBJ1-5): GAGVSQSPSNKVTEKGKDVELRCDPISGHTALYWYRQSLGQGLEFLIYFQGNSAPDKSGLPSDRFSAERTGGSVSTLTIQRTQQEDSAVYLCASSSDYNQPQHFGDGTRLSIL.

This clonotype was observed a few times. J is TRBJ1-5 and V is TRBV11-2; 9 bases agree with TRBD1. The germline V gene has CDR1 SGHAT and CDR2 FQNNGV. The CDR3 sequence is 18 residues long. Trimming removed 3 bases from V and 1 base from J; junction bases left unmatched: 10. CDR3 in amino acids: CASSFPIQGAGSNQPQHF. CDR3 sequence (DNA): TGTGCCAGCAGCTTCCCAATACAGGGGGCTGGCAGCAATCAGCCCCAGCATTTT. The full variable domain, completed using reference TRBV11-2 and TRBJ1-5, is EAGVAQSPRYKIIEKRQSVAFWCNPISGHATLYWYQQILGQGPKLLIQFQNNGVVDDSQLPKDRFSAERLKGVDSTLKIQPAKLEDSAVYLCASSFPIQGAGSNQPQHFGDGTRLSIL.

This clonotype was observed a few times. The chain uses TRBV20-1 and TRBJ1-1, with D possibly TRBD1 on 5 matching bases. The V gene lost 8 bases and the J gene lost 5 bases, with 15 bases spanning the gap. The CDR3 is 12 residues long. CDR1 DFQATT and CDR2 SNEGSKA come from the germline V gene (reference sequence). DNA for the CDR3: TGCAGTCTTTCAGGGAGTGAGACTGAAGCTTTCTTT. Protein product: CSLSGSETEAFF.

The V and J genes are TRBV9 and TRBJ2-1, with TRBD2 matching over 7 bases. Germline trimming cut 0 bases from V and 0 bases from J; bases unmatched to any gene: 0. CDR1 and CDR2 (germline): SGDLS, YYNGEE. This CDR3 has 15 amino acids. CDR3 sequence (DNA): TGTGCCAGCAGCGTAGGCGGGGGCTCCTACAATGAGCAGTTCTTC. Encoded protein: CASSVGGGSYNEQFF.

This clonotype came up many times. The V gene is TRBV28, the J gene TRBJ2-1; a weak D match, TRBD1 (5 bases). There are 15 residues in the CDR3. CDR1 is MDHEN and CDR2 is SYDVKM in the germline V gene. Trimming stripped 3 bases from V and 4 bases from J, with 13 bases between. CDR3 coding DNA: TGTGCCAGCAGTTTCGGGTCAGGGAAATACAATGAGCAGTTCTTC. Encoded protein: CASSFGSGKYNEQFF. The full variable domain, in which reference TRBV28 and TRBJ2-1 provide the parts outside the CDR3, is DVKVTQSSRYLVKRTGEKVFLECVQDMDHENMFWYRQDPGLGLRLIYFSYDVKMKEKGDIPEGYSVSREKKERFSLILESASTNQTSMYLCASSFGSGKYNEQFFGPGTRLTVL.

CDR3 in DNA: TGCAGTGCTAGTGAGGGGACTAATGAAAAACTGTTTTTT. It codes for CSASEGTNEKLFF. This chain connects TRBV20-1 to TRBJ1-4; D is perhaps TRBD1 (5 bases). Trimming removed 3 bases at V and 2 bases at J, with 7 bases between. The CDR3 loop spans 13 amino acids. The germline gives CDR1 DFQATT, CDR2 SNEGSKA (reference sequence).

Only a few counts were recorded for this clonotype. The CDR3 coding sequence is TGTGCCAGCAGCGTATTCCGGACAGGGGTCTACGAGCAGTACGTC. It specifies CASSVFRTGVYEQYV. J is TRBJ2-7 and V is TRBV9; TRBD1 matches 9 bases. Unmatched junction bases numbered 5, after V lost 1 base and J lost 3 bases. The CDR3 totals 15 residues. CDR1 and CDR2 (germline): SGDLS, YYNGEE.

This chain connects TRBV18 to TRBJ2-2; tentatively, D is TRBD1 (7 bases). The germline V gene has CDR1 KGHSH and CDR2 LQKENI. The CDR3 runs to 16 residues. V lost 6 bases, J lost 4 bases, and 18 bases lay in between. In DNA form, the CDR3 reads TGTGCCAGCTCCCGTCGGGGGACAGAGTCCACCGGGGAGCTGTTTTTT. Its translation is CASSRRGTESTGELFF.

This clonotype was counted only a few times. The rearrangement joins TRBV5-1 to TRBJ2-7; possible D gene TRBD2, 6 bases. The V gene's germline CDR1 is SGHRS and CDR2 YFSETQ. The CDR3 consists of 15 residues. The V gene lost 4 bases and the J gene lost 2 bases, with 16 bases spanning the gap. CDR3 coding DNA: TGCGCCAGCAGCCCGGGGGACTCGGGCGCCTACGAGCAGTACGTC. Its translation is CASSPGDSGAYEQYV.

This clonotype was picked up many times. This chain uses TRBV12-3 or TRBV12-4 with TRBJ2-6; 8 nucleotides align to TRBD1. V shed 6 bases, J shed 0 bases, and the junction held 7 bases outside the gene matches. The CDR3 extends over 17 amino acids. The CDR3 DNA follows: TGTGCCAGCAGGAAACAGGGGGAATTCTCTGGGGCCAACGTCCTGACTTTC. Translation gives CASRKQGEFSGANVLTF.

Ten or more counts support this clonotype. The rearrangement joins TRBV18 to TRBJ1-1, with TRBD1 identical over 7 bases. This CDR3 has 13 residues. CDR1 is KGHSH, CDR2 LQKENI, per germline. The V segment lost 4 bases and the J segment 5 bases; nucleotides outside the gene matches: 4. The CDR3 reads CASSRAGGTEAFF. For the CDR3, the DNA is TGTGCCAGCTCACGAGCAGGGGGAACTGAAGCTTTCTTT.

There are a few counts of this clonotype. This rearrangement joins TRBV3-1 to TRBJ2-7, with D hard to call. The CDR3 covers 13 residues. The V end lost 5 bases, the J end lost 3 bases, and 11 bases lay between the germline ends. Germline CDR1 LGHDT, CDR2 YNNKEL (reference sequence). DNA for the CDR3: TGTGCCAGCAGCGGGCCGCCGCTCTACGAGCAGTACTTC. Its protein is CASSGPPLYEQYF.

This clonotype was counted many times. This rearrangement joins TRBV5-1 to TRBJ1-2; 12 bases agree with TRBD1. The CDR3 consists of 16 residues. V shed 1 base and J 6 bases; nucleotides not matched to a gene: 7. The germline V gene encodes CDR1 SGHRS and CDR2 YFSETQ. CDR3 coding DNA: TGCGCCAGCAGCTTGACCGGGACAGGGGGCGCAGATGGCTACACCTTC. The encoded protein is CASSLTGTGGADGYTF.

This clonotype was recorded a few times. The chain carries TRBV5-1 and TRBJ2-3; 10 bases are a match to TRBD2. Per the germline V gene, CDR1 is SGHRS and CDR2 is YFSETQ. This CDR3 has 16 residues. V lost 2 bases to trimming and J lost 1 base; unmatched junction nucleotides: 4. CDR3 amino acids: CASSFSGGLRTDTQYF. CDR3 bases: TGCGCCAGCAGCTTTAGCGGGGGGCTGCGCACAGATACGCAGTATTTT.

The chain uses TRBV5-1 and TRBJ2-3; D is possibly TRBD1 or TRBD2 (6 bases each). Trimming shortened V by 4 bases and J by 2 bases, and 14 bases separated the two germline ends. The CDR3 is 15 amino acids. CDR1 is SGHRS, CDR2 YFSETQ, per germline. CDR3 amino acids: CASSPGAGSTDTQYF. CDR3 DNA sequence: TGCGCCAGCAGCCCGGGGGCAGGGTCCACAGATACGCAGTATTTT.

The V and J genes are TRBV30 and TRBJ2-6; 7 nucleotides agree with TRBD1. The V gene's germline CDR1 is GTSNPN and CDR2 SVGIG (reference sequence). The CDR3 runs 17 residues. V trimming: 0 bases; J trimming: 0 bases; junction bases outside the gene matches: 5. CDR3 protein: CAWSVIGGGSGANVLTF. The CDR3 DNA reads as TGTGCCTGGAGTGTCATAGGGGGCGGCTCTGGGGCCAACGTCCTGACTTTC.